Below, 29 T cell receptor beta chains from the same sample are listed, as sequenced in a study of T cells in localized non-small cell lung cancer. The assay was immunoSEQ multiplex PCR, and TCRdb's table has in-frame clones only and misses some. This table holds tens of thousands of clones, roughly nine tenths found once. The sample consisted of peripheral blood, taken before any cancer treatment. These receptors were collected from a woman aged 35-70 years with stage I lung adenocarcinoma.

This rearrangement joins TRBV18 to TRBJ2-3; D unclear. From germline, CDR1 is KGHSH and CDR2 LQKENI. V lost 2 bases and J lost 6, with 12 bases in between. This CDR3 comprises 14 residues. The CDR3 bases are TGTGCCAGCTCACCAAGTGTTCTGGGGGATACGCAGTATTTT. It yields the protein CASSPSVLGDTQYF.

Remarks on this clone: Other DNA sequences in this sample translate to the same CDR3. V and J are TRBV5-4 and TRBJ1-1; 10 bases align to TRBD1. J gave up 5 bases and V 4 bases, and 11 bases lay outside the gene matches. The CDR3 length is 16 residues. Looked up from germline, CDR1 is SGHNT and CDR2 is YYREEE (reference sequence). CDR3 DNA: TGTGCCAGCAGCCCGTTCCTGACAGGGGGCAGGACTGAAGCTTTCTTT. Its protein product is CASSPFLTGGRTEAFF. Supplemented by reference TRBV5-4 and TRBJ1-1, the full variable domain reads ETGVTQSPTHLIKTRGQQVTLRCSSQSGHNTVSWYQQALGQGPQFIFQYYREEENGRGNFPPRFSGLQFPNYSSELNVNALELDDSALYLCASSPFLTGGRTEAFFGQGTRLTVV.

The chain employs TRBV2 and TRBJ2-3, with a weak D call TRBD1 (6 bases). From germline, CDR1 is SNHLY and CDR2 FYNNEI. The CDR3 consists of 14 residues. Between the trimmed V and J ends, which lost 4 bases and 2 bases, there was a span of 10 bases. The CDR3 DNA reads TGTGCCAGCAGTGGACAGGCGAACACAGATACGCAGTATTTT. It specifies CASSGQANTDTQYF.

This clone was observed a few times. This chain links TRBV19 with TRBJ2-7; D is ambiguous. V lost 3 bases, J lost 0 bases, and 6 bases lay in between. CDR3 size: 13 residues. Germline V gene data show CDR1 as LNHDA and CDR2 as SQIVND (reference sequence). The CDR3 sequence is CASSIPNSYEQYF. In DNA form, the CDR3 reads TGTGCCAGTAGTATCCCTAACTCCTACGAGCAGTACTTC. Looking up the rest from reference TRBV19 and TRBJ2-7 gives the full variable domain: DGGITQSPKYLFRKEGQNVTLSCEQNLNHDAMYWYRQDPGQGLRLIYYSQIVNDFQKGDIAEGYSVSREKKESFPLTVTSAQKNPTAFYLCASSIPNSYEQYFGPGTRLTVT.

The chain couples TRBV10-2 to TRBJ2-2; 9 positions agree with TRBD2. The V and J ends lost 6 bases and 3 bases, in that order; junction bases with no gene match: 14. The CDR3 sequence is 18 residues long. The germline CDR1 and CDR2 sequences are WSHSY and SAAADI. CDR3 nucleotide sequence: TGCGCCAGCAGCCCCGGTTGGGCTAGCGGGGCTGACACCGGGGAGCTGTTTTTT. Translating gives CASSPGWASGADTGELFF.

The genes are TRBV7-3 and TRBJ2-2; D is unresolved. Trimming removed 5 bases at V and 0 bases at J, with 7 bases between. The CDR3 consists of 14 residues. Germline V gives CDR1 SGHTA, CDR2 FQGTGA. CDR3 loop: CASSKNANTGELFF. DNA of the CDR3: TGTGCCAGCAGCAAAAATGCGAACACCGGGGAGCTGTTTTTT. The full variable domain, rest sourced from reference TRBV7-3 and TRBJ2-2, is GAGVSQTPSNKVTEKGKYVELRCDPISGHTALYWYRQSLGQGPEFLIYFQGTGAADDSGLPNDRFFAVRPEGSVSTLKIQRTERGDSAVYLCASSKNANTGELFFGEGSRLTVL.

The chain has TRBV30 and TRBJ1-1; possibly TRBD1 for D (5 bases). Trimming pared 6 bases from V and 1 base from J, leaving 12 bases between. The CDR3 length is 13 residues. CDR1 GTSNPN and CDR2 SVGIG come from the germline V gene (reference sequence). The chain's CDR3 is CACSLGPNTEAFF. DNA for the CDR3: TGTGCCTGCTCGCTGGGGCCGAACACTGAAGCTTTCTTT.

The chain links TRBV4-1 to TRBJ2-7; the D gene is possibly TRBD1 (6 bases). The germline CDR1 and CDR2 sequences are MGHRA and YSYEKL. Deletions cut 0 bases from V and 9 bases from J, with 12 bases between. CDR3 length: 13 residues. CDR3 nucleotides: TGCGCCAGCAGCCAAGATCAAAGGACAGTGCAGTACTTC. Its translation: CASSQDQRTVQYF.

In DNA, the CDR3 is TGTGCCAGCAGTGAATGGGGCGGGGCCTACGAGCAGTACTTC. Its translation: CASSEWGGAYEQYF. V and J are TRBV25-1 and TRBJ2-7, with D tentatively TRBD2 (6 bases). There are 14 residues in the CDR3. Germline V lookup: CDR1 MGHDK, CDR2 SYGVNS. Trimming cost V 1 base and J 2 bases, with 9 bases left between them.

This clone came up once. CDR3 DNA sequence: TGTGCCAGCAGGAAGGGAAGTAGCTCCTACGAGCAGTACTTC. Translated: CASRKGSSSYEQYF. The V call is TRBV6-1, the J call TRBJ2-7; D unclear. Trimming pared 6 bases from V and 0 bases from J, leaving 12 bases between. Germline values: CDR1 MNHNS, CDR2 SASEGT. The CDR3 consists of 14 residues.

This chain joins TRBV7-8 and TRBJ2-1, with D perhaps given as TRBD1 or TRBD2 (5 bases each). Between the trimmed V and J ends, which lost 5 bases and 4 bases, there was a span of 15 bases. This CDR3 has 15 amino acids. From germline, CDR1 is SGHVS and CDR2 FQNEAQ. The CDR3 region has the DNA TGTGCCAGCAGCCAGCTGGGGGTTGGGTACAATGAGCAGTTCTTC. Residues: CASSQLGVGYNEQFF.

The rearrangement links TRBV27 to TRBJ2-7, with 10 positions matching TRBD1. The CDR3 extends over 16 amino acids. Germline values: CDR1 MNHEY, CDR2 SMNVEV (reference sequence). The V gene end was trimmed by 4 bases and the J gene end by 0 bases; junction bases not matched to a gene: 6. CDR3 coding DNA: TGTGCCAGCAGTTCCGGACAGGGGGAGGACTCCTACGAGCAGTACTTC. Translation: CASSSGQGEDSYEQYF.

The V call is TRBV7-2, the J call TRBJ2-5; perhaps D is TRBD1 or TRBD2 (6 bases each). Germline V gene data show CDR1 as SGHTA and CDR2 as FQGNSA. Trimming removed 0 bases from V and 5 bases from J, with 16 bases in between. The CDR3 runs 16 residues. For the CDR3, the DNA is TGTGCCAGCAGCTTAGCGGGGGCAGGGAGGTTGGAGACCCAGTACTTC. Encoded protein: CASSLAGAGRLETQYF.

This clone appeared once. This sequence joins TRBV21-1 and TRBJ1-5. TRBV21-1 is a listed pseudogene. This CDR3 region has 14 residues. CDR3 residues: CASSRDLPHQPQHF. The DNA for the CDR3 is TGTGCCAGCAGCAGAGACCTGCCCCATCAGCCCCAGCATTTT.

This chain joins TRBV7-2 and TRBJ2-3; D perhaps matches TRBD2 (6 bases). The length of the CDR3 is 15 residues. Per the germline V gene, CDR1 is SGHTA and CDR2 is FQGNSA. Trimming cost V 6 bases and J 1 base, with 14 bases left between them. CDR3 loop: CASSLNSGGTDTQYF. The CDR3 DNA is TGTGCCAGCAGTCTCAACTCGGGGGGCACAGATACGCAGTATTTT.

The J gene is TRBJ2-3, the V gene TRBV7-2; 15 positions match TRBD2. With V trimmed by 5 bases and J by 0 bases, 6 bases remained unmatched. CDR1 and CDR2 from the germline V gene are SGHTA and FQGNSA. The CDR3 spans 18 residues. This CDR3 reads CASSPRGLAGGSTDTQYF. CDR3 bases: TGTGCCAGCAGCCCTAGGGGACTAGCGGGGGGCAGCACAGATACGCAGTATTTT.

The rearrangement links TRBV2 to TRBJ2-1, with 9 positions matching TRBD2. After removal of 0 bases from V and 7 bases from J, the junction contained 4 bases not matched to a gene. CDR3 length: 15 residues. Germline V CDR1 and CDR2: SNHLY, FYNNEI. The CDR3: CASSEAGLAGNEQFF. The CDR3 coding sequence is TGTGCCAGCAGTGAAGCTGGGCTAGCGGGAAATGAGCAGTTCTTC.

The chain recombines TRBV5-1 with TRBJ2-7, with 7 bases lining up with TRBD1. Per the germline V gene, CDR1 is SGHRS and CDR2 is YFSETQ. The J segment lost 4 bases and the V segment lost 0 bases, leaving 4 bases of the junction unmatched. The CDR3 loop spans 14 amino acids. In DNA form, the CDR3 reads TGCGCCAGCAGCTTGGCGGGACAGCTATACGAGCAGTACTTC. The encoded protein is CASSLAGQLYEQYF.

This chain joins TRBV30 and TRBJ2-5; TRBD1 agrees at 7 bases. This CDR3 region has 16 residues. V shed 0 bases, J shed 2 bases, and the junction held 9 bases outside the gene matches. Germline assignment: CDR1 GTSNPN and CDR2 SVGIG (reference sequence). The CDR3 spells CAWSVSSDRLQETQYF. The CDR3 DNA sequence: TGTGCCTGGAGTGTGTCATCGGACAGGCTACAAGAGACCCAGTACTTC. Based on the CDR3 plus reference TRBV30 and TRBJ2-5, the full variable domain is SQTIHQWPATLVQPVGSPLSLECTVEGTSNPNLYWYRQAAGRGLQLLFYSVGIGQISSEVPQNLSASRPQDRQFILSSKKLLLSDSGFYLCAWSVSSDRLQETQYFGPGTRLLVL.

The chain employs TRBV28 and TRBJ1-5; weak D call: TRBD1 (6 bases). The V and J ends lost 5 bases and 2 bases respectively, with 13 bases between them. This CDR3 comprises 15 residues. From germline, CDR1 is MDHEN and CDR2 SYDVKM. The CDR3 DNA is TGTGCCAGCAGTCCGGGGGGGGCGGGCAATCAGCCCCAGCATTTT. Protein product: CASSPGGAGNQPQHF.

This sequence joins TRBV5-8 and TRBJ2-7; 13 positions agree with TRBD2. The CDR3 sequence is 16 residues long. Trimming removed 4 bases from V and 6 bases from J; junction bases left unmatched: 10. Germline CDR1 reads SGHTS; CDR2 reads YDEGEE. The DNA for the CDR3 is TGTGCCAGCAGCCCCGCTCGGACTAGCGGGAGAGGCGAGCAGTACTTC. This codes for CASSPARTSGRGEQYF.

V gene TRBV6-5 combines with J gene TRBJ1-1; D uncertain. V was clipped by 5 bases and J by 5 bases, with 9 bases between them. The CDR3 has 12 amino acids. Per germline, CDR1 MNHEY and CDR2 SVGAGI. CDR3 sequence (DNA): TGTGCCAGCAGTATAGGACGAACTGAAGCTTTCTTT. The encoded protein is CASSIGRTEAFF.

This clone was seen a few times. The V gene is TRBV30, the J gene TRBJ1-1, with no clear D. The germline CDR1 and CDR2 sequences are GTSNPN and SVGIG (reference sequence). The CDR3 totals 15 residues. Trimming removed 1 base from V and 0 bases from J, with 12 bases in between. The CDR3 nucleotides read TGTGCCTGGAGTGGGACGGTTTTCATGAACACTGAAGCTTTCTTT. It yields the protein CAWSGTVFMNTEAFF.

This clone showed up just once. This chain joins TRBV5-1 and TRBJ2-3; the D gene is possibly TRBD1 (6 bases). The CDR3 loop spans 15 amino acids. Germline V gene lookup returns CDR1 SGHRS and CDR2 YFSETQ. The ends were cut back, 1 base at V and 4 bases at J, with 13 bases in the middle. DNA of the CDR3: TGCGCCAGCAGCTTGCAGGGGCGCAATCCAGATACGCAGTATTTT. Its translation: CASSLQGRNPDTQYF.

The rearrangement uses TRBV28 and TRBJ2-7; D may correspond to TRBD1 or TRBD2 (5 bases each). V gave up 7 bases and J gave up 2 bases, with 12 bases separating them. CDR1 and CDR2 (germline): MDHEN, SYDVKM. This CDR3 has 13 amino acids. CDR3 amino acids: CASNGDGPYEQYF. CDR3 DNA sequence: TGTGCCAGCAACGGGGACGGACCCTACGAGCAGTACTTC.

This clone occurred once. V usage is TRBV11-2 and J usage is TRBJ1-2; no clear D gene. Germline CDR1 SGHAT, CDR2 FQNNGV. The CDR3 has 14 amino acids. Trimming shortened V by 4 bases and J by 8 bases, and 17 bases separated the two germline ends. CDR3 DNA: TGTGCCAGCAGCTCCTTTGGTGGGGATGCGGGCTACACCTTC. This encodes CASSSFGGDAGYTF.

The rearrangement joins TRBV5-1 to TRBJ2-3; D is undetermined. Germline V gives CDR1 SGHRS, CDR2 YFSETQ. CDR3 length: 13 amino acids. Deletions cut 9 bases from V and 0 bases from J, with 11 bases between. The DNA of the CDR3 is TGCGCCACCACAGAGGCGAGCACAGATACGCAGTATTTT. Amino acid sequence: CATTEASTDTQYF. Combining the CDR3 with reference TRBV5-1 and TRBJ2-3 gives the whole variable domain KAGVTQTPRYLIKTRGQQVTLSCSPISGHRSVSWYQQTPGQGLQFLFEYFSETQRNKGNFPGRFSGRQFSNSRSEMNVSTLELGDSALYLCATTEASTDTQYFGPGTRLTVL.

V gene TRBV18 combines with J gene TRBJ1-5; 8 bases are shared with TRBD1. The CDR3 contains 15 residues. V was clipped by 6 bases and J by 2 bases; unmatched bases: 6. Germline CDR1 and CDR2: KGHSH and LQKENI. CDR3 in amino acids: CASSGQGSRNQPQHF. CDR3 in DNA: TGTGCCAGCTCCGGACAGGGTTCGCGCAATCAGCCCCAGCATTTT.

This chain joins TRBV2 and TRBJ1-5; D remains unclear. From germline, CDR1 is SNHLY and CDR2 FYNNEI. The CDR3 contains 14 residues. The ends were cut back, 7 bases at V and 3 bases at J, with 13 bases in the middle. CDR3 residues: CASKLNSYNQPQHF. The DNA for the CDR3 is TGTGCCAGCAAGTTAAACAGTTACAATCAGCCCCAGCATTTT.